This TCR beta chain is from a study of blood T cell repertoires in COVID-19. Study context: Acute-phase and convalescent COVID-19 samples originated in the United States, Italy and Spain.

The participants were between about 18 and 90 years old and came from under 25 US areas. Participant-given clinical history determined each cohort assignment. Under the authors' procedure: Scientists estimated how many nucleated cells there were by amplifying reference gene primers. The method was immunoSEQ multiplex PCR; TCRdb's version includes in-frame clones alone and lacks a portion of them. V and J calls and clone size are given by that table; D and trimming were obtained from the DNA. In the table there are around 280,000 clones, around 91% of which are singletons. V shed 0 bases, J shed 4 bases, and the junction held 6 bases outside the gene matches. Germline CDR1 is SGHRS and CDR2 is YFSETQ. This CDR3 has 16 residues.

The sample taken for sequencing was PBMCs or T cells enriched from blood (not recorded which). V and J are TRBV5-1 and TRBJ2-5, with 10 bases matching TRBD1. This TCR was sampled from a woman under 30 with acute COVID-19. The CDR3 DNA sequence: TGCGCCAGCAGCTTGGGGGACAGGGGCCGGGGAGAGACCCAGTACTTC. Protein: CASSLGDRGRGETQYF.